This entry concerns a single T cell receptor beta chain. No antigen is known for it. This entry belongs to a study of post-analysis software for immune sequencing data. Study in general: Both relapsing-remitting and secondary progressive multiple sclerosis featured among the disease courses, as did progressive-relapsing multiple sclerosis.

General study points: By F measure, samples from a shared preparation batch strongly co-clustered. Comparison of patients with controls showed a handful of TRBV segments more frequent in patients, TRBV5-6, TRBV5-1 and TRBV20-1 among them. In multiple sclerosis, normalized Chao1 diversity was significantly below that of controls.

The germline CDR1 and CDR2 sequences are SGHTA and FQGTGA. The CDR3 consists of 15 residues. V lost 5 bases, J lost 9 bases, and 12 bases stayed unmatched. The TCR beta cDNA libraries contained unique molecular identifiers. T cells numbering about 0.9 to 11 million gave rise to 450,000 to 550,000 cDNA molecules. TCRdb fed the PCR reads into MiXCR, producing one record per CDR3 protein. The table lists 800,000 to 950,000 distinct CDR3 sequences, about 50% of them singletons. The origin of this receptor is a girl aged 10 to 17 with multiple sclerosis. The V and J genes are TRBV7-3 and TRBJ2-1; 8 nucleotides match TRBD2. Specimen: blood. CDR3 loop: CASSRTTGGPIEQFF. The CDR3 DNA follows: TGTGCCAGCAGCCGGACGACGGGAGGGCCAATTGAGCAGTTCTTC.